This is a list of T cell receptor beta chains from one sample in a study of T cell repertoires in cytomegalovirus infection. TCRdb passed the reads through MiXCR, listing each CDR3 protein once. This table has about 400,000 distinct CDR3 sequences, 15% to 20% appearing once. The specimen was PBMCs. The receptors originated from a human donor in good health (CMV status not recorded). Some clones in this sample may be carry-over from other donors' samples. CDR3s leave out the opening cysteine and the closing phenylalanine or tryptophan. The D gene is left open where the match is weak.

ASSLAWGRGNGYT	TRBV7-2	TRBD1
ATSPKAGALYNEQF	TRBV24-1	TRBD2
ASSSEGSGSPLH	TRBV2	-
ATVTGELF	TRBV24-1	-
ASSSFSGDTEAL	TRBV7-9	-
SASTGGYEQY	TRBV20-1	TRBD1
ASTPAHRLAYEQY	TRBV7-2	-
ASSLSQGNYGYT	TRBV7-9	-
ASSLVGTSGVNEQF	TRBV7-2	TRBD2
ASSLGLATDTQY	TRBV7-2	-
ASSFIFGANTEAF	TRBV5-1	-
AISEGRVYETQY	TRBV10-3	-
ASSSSGEDTQY	TRBV7-8	-
ASSLFAGDKNEQF	TRBV7-3	TRBD2
ASSQGRDREIEQY	TRBV4-2	TRBD1
ASSLGTGGNYRSYEQY	TRBV27	TRBD1
ASSPPGGPDEQF	TRBV4-1	TRBD2
ASSARAQRGHEQL	TRBV6-1	TRBD1
ASSVDGISYEQY	TRBV6-1	-
ASSPGTNEETQY	TRBV7-9	-
ASSPRGPQETQY	TRBV7-2	-
ASSQPRGGTYEQY	TRBV4-1	-
ASSWPPGEGARSTEAF	TRBV5-1	TRBD1
ASSNLEGAGNTIY	TRBV4-1	-
ASSPSIESSYEQY	TRBV7-2	-
KPGRDTDTQY	TRBV20-1	TRBD2
ASSFAGVTYGYT	TRBV12-3/TRBV12-4	-
ASRVTGTFGNTIY	TRBV7-2	-
ASSPPPGRAGAKNIQY	TRBV7-2	TRBD2
ASSPGRNEQY	TRBV7-9	-
ASSRRGPYEQY	TRBV3-1	TRBD1
ASSARGVGGNTIY	TRBV7-2	-
ASTLRDTKRSNQPQH	TRBV23-1	-
ASSWESLNEQF	TRBV5-4	-
ASSFPSGASNEQF	TRBV5-4	TRBD2
ASSPPGMGNQPQH	TRBV7-9	-